Listed below are T cell receptor beta chains from one sample, sequenced in a study of blood T cell repertoires in COVID-19. Assay used: immunoSEQ multiplex PCR; TCRdb lists only in-frame clones, some missing. The sample yields 100,000 to 150,000 clones, roughly 90% seen once. The sequenced sample was peripheral blood. Receptors originate from a man between 65 and 85 years old with active COVID-19. Each CDR3 is given with its conserved first and last residue. The D gene is left open where the match is weak. Clone size, where shown, is once, few, many, or a class for clones that have expanded.

NA,TRBV19,TRBJ2-1,TRBD2,CASMGTSGSTNEQFF,TGTGCCAGTATGGGGACTAGCGGGAGTACGAATGAGCAGTTCTTC
NA,TRBV7-9,TRBJ2-2,NA,CASSTRTGNTGELFF,TGTGCCAGCAGCACAAGGACGGGAAACACCGGGGAGCTGTTTTTT
NA,TRBV4-2,TRBJ2-7,TRBD1,CASSPTDRVGYEQYF,TGTGCCAGCAGCCCCACGGACAGGGTGGGCTACGAGCAGTACTTC
NA,TRBV6-2/TRBV6-3,TRBJ1-5,NA,CASSYGGVSNQPQHF,TGTGCCAGCAGTTATGGCGGGGTTAGCAATCAGCCCCAGCATTTT
NA,TRBV6-5,TRBJ1-5,NA,CASRNGGNSNQPQHF,TGTGCCAGCAGGAACGGGGGGAACAGCAATCAGCCCCAGCATTTT
once,TRBV14,TRBJ2-1,TRBD1,CASSHVFGQGWDEQFF,TGTGCCAGCAGCCACGTATTCGGACAGGGGTGGGATGAGCAGTTCTTC
NA,TRBV30,TRBJ1-2,NA,CAWSVNRAYGYTF,TGTGCCTGGAGTGTTAACAGGGCGTATGGCTACACCTTC
NA,TRBV18,TRBJ2-5,NA,CASSNNRDFQETQYF,TGTGCCAGCTCAAATAACAGGGATTTCCAAGAGACCCAGTACTTC
NA,TRBV29-1,TRBJ2-1,TRBD1,CSATTGGRYEQFF,TGCAGCGCCACGACAGGGGGTCGGTATGAGCAGTTCTTC
NA,TRBV21-1,TRBJ2-7,NA,CASSKGEGGREQYF,TGTGCCAGCAGCAAAGGCGAGGGAGGGCGTGAGCAGTACTTC
NA,TRBV19,TRBJ2-1,TRBD1,CASSIDRGQLYNEQFF,TGTGCCAGTAGTATAGATCGGGGACAGCTCTACAATGAGCAGTTCTTC
NA,TRBV7-3,TRBJ1-2,TRBD1,CASSPTGDDGYTF,TGTGCCAGCAGCCCGACAGGGGATGATGGCTACACCTTC
NA,TRBV28,TRBJ1-4,NA,CASSLPGGVSEKLFF,TGTGCCAGCAGTCTTCCCGGGGGGGTTAGTGAAAAACTGTTTTTT
once,TRBV9,TRBJ2-1,TRBD1,CASSLRGTGVGEQFF,TGTGCCAGCTCCCTAAGGGGGACAGGGGTCGGTGAGCAGTTCTTC
NA,TRBV7-2,TRBJ2-1,NA,CASSVLGGSWLNEQFF,TGTGCCAGCAGCGTCCTGGGGGGTTCTTGGCTCAATGAGCAGTTCTTC
once,TRBV27,TRBJ2-5,TRBD2,CASSPRGLAGVETQYF,TGTGCCAGCAGCCCCCGGGGACTAGCGGGAGTAGAGACCCAGTACTTC
NA,TRBV9,TRBJ1-1,NA,CASSRGQLNTEAFF,TGTGCCAGCAGCAGAGGACAGTTGAACACTGAAGCTTTCTTT
NA,TRBV28,TRBJ2-7,TRBD2,CASSFGERESEQYF,TGTGCCAGCAGTTTCGGTGAGCGGGAGTCCGAGCAGTACTTC
NA,TRBV12-3/TRBV12-4,TRBJ2-7,TRBD2,CASRRLAGGVQYF,TGTGCCAGCAGGAGACTAGCGGGAGGGGTGCAGTACTTC
NA,TRBV6-5,TRBJ2-5,TRBD1,CASSTTGGPQETQYF,TGTGCCAGCAGTACGACAGGGGGCCCGCAAGAGACCCAGTACTTC
few,TRBV28,TRBJ1-1,TRBD1,CASSIPGQRTKAFF,TGTGCCAGCAGTATTCCGGGACAGAGGACCAAAGCTTTCTTT
NA,TRBV11-1,TRBJ2-1,NA,CASSLGAVSQFF,TGTGCCAGCAGCTTGGGAGCGGTTTCCCAGTTCTTC
NA,TRBV3-1/TRBV3-2,TRBJ2-1,NA,CASSQGSEQFF,TGTGCCAGCAGCCAGGGCTCTGAGCAGTTCTTC
NA,TRBV29-1,TRBJ2-3,TRBD1,CSVQGPTDTQYF,TGCAGCGTACAGGGGCCCACAGATACGCAGTATTTT
NA,TRBV1,TRBJ2-3,NA,CTSRREPLDTQYF,TGCACCAGCAGGCGGGAGCCACTGGATACGCAGTATTTT
NA,TRBV18,TRBJ1-5,NA,CASSPEQDYSNQPQHF,TGTGCCAGCTCACCCGAACAGGATTATAGCAATCAGCCCCAGCATTTT
few,TRBV5-1,TRBJ2-7,TRBD2,CASSLSSGASYEQYF,TGCGCCAGCAGCTTAAGCAGCGGGGCCTCCTACGAGCAGTACTTC
NA,TRBV30,TRBJ2-7,NA,CAWSQGGYGEQYF,TGTGCCTGGAGTCAAGGTGGTTACGGGGAGCAGTACTTC
NA,TRBV24-1,TRBJ2-3,TRBD2,CATTGGDTDTQYF,TGTGCCACAACGGGGGGAGACACAGATACGCAGTATTTT
NA,TRBV6-5,TRBJ1-3,NA,CASSSSYLGAGNTIYF,TGTGCCAGCAGTTCATCTTATTTGGGAGCTGGAAACACCATATATTTT
NA,TRBV7-8,TRBJ2-7,NA,CASSLALGGDYEQYF,TGTGCCAGCAGCTTAGCGTTAGGGGGAGACTACGAGCAGTACTTC
once,TRBV29-1,TRBJ2-1,TRBD2,CSVVAGGPYEQFF,TGCAGCGTTGTAGCGGGAGGGCCGTATGAGCAGTTCTTC
NA,TRBV2,TRBJ2-5,NA,CASIRAVQETQYF,TGTGCCAGCATTAGAGCGGTCCAAGAGACCCAGTACTTC
NA,TRBV27,TRBJ1-1,TRBD1,CASQSGTGNTEAFF,TGTGCCAGCCAGTCCGGGACAGGGAACACTGAAGCTTTCTTT
NA,TRBV27,TRBJ2-7,TRBD2,CASNIAGPSSAEQYF,TGTGCCAGCAATATAGCGGGGCCCTCTTCAGCCGAGCAGTACTTC
NA,TRBV3-1/TRBV3-2,TRBJ1-1,NA,CASAEGSMNTEAFF,TGTGCCAGTGCCGAGGGCAGCATGAACACTGAAGCTTTCTTT
once,TRBV28,TRBJ1-1,NA,CASSLIRGTAWAFF,TGTGCCAGCAGTTTAATCCGCGGGACGGCCTGGGCTTTCTTT
NA,TRBV6-6,TRBJ2-7,NA,CASRSSGYEQYF,TGTGCCAGCAGGTCGTCCGGTTACGAGCAGTACTTC
NA,TRBV3-1/TRBV3-2,TRBJ1-2,NA,CASSQDPRGGYGYTF,TGTGCCAGCAGCCAAGACCCGAGGGGGGGGTATGGCTACACCTTC
NA,TRBV5-4,TRBJ2-7,NA,CASSFGGKKVGEQYF,TGTGCCAGCAGTTTTGGCGGCAAGAAGGTTGGCGAGCAGTACTTC
NA,TRBV27,TRBJ1-6,NA,CASSHRPGEGKSPLHF,TGTGCCAGCAGTCACCGCCCGGGGGAGGGGAAGTCACCCCTCCACTTT
NA,TRBV6-6,TRBJ1-1,NA,CASSHRQSENTEAFF,TGTGCCAGCAGTCACAGACAGTCCGAGAACACTGAAGCTTTCTTT
NA,TRBV25-1,TRBJ1-5,NA,CASSEYQGGQPQHF,TGTGCCAGCAGTGAATATCAAGGCGGGCAGCCCCAGCATTTT
NA,TRBV3-1/TRBV3-2,TRBJ2-7,NA,CASSQDRGPSYEQYF,TGTGCCAGCAGCCAAGACAGGGGCCCCTCCTACGAGCAGTACTTC
few,TRBV18,TRBJ2-2,NA,CASSLYSGRTEGGELFF,TGTGCCAGCTCACTATACAGCGGTCGGACAGAGGGCGGGGAGCTGTTTTTT
NA,TRBV24-1,TRBJ2-7,NA,CATSDPGGAYEQYF,TGTGCCACCAGTGACCCAGGAGGGGCTTACGAGCAGTACTTC
NA,TRBV10-3,TRBJ1-2,NA,CAISEDFFSLRGGYTF,TGTGCCATCAGTGAAGATTTTTTCAGCTTGCGAGGAGGCTACACCTTC
NA,TRBV5-5,TRBJ2-1,NA,CASTDTTKSSYNEQFF,TGTGCCAGCACCGACACGACAAAGAGCTCCTACAATGAGCAGTTCTTC
NA,TRBV9,TRBJ2-2,NA,CASSGSAGTNTGELFF,TGTGCCAGCAGCGGTTCCGCCGGGACTAACACCGGGGAGCTGTTTTTT
NA,TRBV5-1,TRBJ2-5,NA,CASSLAGGIQETQYF,TGCGCCAGCAGCCTCGCCGGGGGAATACAAGAGACCCAGTACTTC
NA,TRBV28,TRBJ2-7,TRBD2,CASSSSSGRYEQYF,TGTGCCAGCAGTTCGTCTAGCGGGAGGTACGAGCAGTACTTC